These T cell receptor beta chains were read from a single sample in a study of T cell repertoires in cytomegalovirus infection. TCRdb re-called the reads through MiXCR, storing one row per CDR3 protein. The top ten hold roughly an eighth of the sample, which has approximately 910,000 distinct CDR3 sequences, roughly 30% seen once. Their recognized antigens are unknown. The sequencing used cultured CD8+ T cells from PBMCs, collected from culture after CMV antigen stimulation. These receptors were taken from a human donor in good health (CMV status not recorded). Some clones in this sample may be carry-over from other donors' samples. Each CDR3 is given with its conserved first and last residue. D genes are given only for firm matches. Size values are once, few and many counts, or a class for expanded clones, and some rows have none.

j_call v_call clone_size d_call cdr3_nt cdr3_aa
TRBJ2-7 TRBV24-1 . TRBD1 TGTGCCACCAGCAGGGGGTTCGAATACGAGCAGTACTTC CATSRGFEYEQYF
TRBJ1-1 TRBV12-5 . . TGTACTAGTGGTTCCCAGGGGACTGAAGCTTTCTTT CTSGSQGTEAFF
TRBJ1-5 TRBV28 few . TGTGCCAGCAGTTTACCCGACAGTGCTAGCAATCAGCCCCAGCATTTT CASSLPDSASNQPQHF
TRBJ1-5 TRBV6-1 few . TGTGCCAGCAGTCTAGCGGTGACTCCTCAGCCCCAGCATTTT CASSLAVTPQPQHF
TRBJ1-5 TRBV7-9 . . TGTGCCAGCAGCTCATTCGACGGATTCAATCAGCCCCAGCATTTT CASSSFDGFNQPQHF
TRBJ1-6 TRBV7-2 many TRBD1 TGTGCCAGCAGCCCAGGGGGCCGAAATTCACCCCTCCACTTT CASSPGGRNSPLHF
TRBJ2-6 TRBV12-3/TRBV12-4 . . TGTGCCAGCAGTTTAGAAAACTGGGTTTCTGACGTCCTGACTTTC CASSLENWVSDVLTF
TRBJ2-5 TRBV7-9 . . TGTGCCAGCAGGGGCGGCGGGGTTCAAGAGACCCAGTACTTC CASRGGGVQETQYF
TRBJ1-2 TRBV5-1 . . TGCGCCAGCAGCTCGGGACGGAAAAACTATGGCTACACCTTC CASSSGRKNYGYTF
TRBJ2-1 TRBV7-6 many TRBD1 TGTGCCAGCAGCTCGGGACAGTACAATGAGCAGTTCTTC CASSSGQYNEQFF
TRBJ1-1 TRBV3-1 . TRBD1 TGTGCCAGCAGCCAAGAGCCGGGACAGGCGAACACTGAAGCTTTCTTT CASSQEPGQANTEAFF
TRBJ2-5 TRBV6-2/TRBV6-3 few TRBD2 TGTGCCAGCAGTTTCTTTACGCGGGGGGACCAAGAGACCCAGTACTTC CASSFFTRGDQETQYF
TRBJ1-2 TRBV15 few . TGTGCCACCAGCAGAGACGGGCAGAGAACCTATGGCTACACCTTC CATSRDGQRTYGYTF
TRBJ1-3 TRBV28 . . TGTGCCAGCCACACGGTGATTGGAAACACCATATATTTT CASHTVIGNTIYF
TRBJ2-1 TRBV27 . . TGTGCCAGCAGTCCCCGTGGGTCGGGCTCCTACAATGAGCAGTTCTTC CASSPRGSGSYNEQFF
TRBJ1-2 TRBV20-1 few TRBD1 TGCAGTGCTAGAGATCCGGAACAGGGGGCCTATGGCTACACCTTC CSARDPEQGAYGYTF
TRBJ1-2 TRBV4-3 few . TGCGCCAGCAGCCAAGATGATCCCCCAGGGGCTTATGGCTACACCTTC CASSQDDPPGAYGYTF
TRBJ2-7 TRBV29-1 few TRBD1 TGCAGCGTTGGAGGACAGGGGAACTACGAGCAGTACTTC CSVGGQGNYEQYF
TRBJ2-3 TRBV9 . . TGTGCCAGCAGCGCCGAAGGAAAGACAGATACACAGTATTTT CASSAEGKTDTQYF
TRBJ2-2 TRBV6-5 few . TGTGCCAGCAGTTACTCGACCGGCCTTGGGACCGGGGAGCTGTTTTTT CASSYSTGLGTGELFF
TRBJ1-5 TRBV28 . . TGTGCCAGCAGTTTAATGAGTTCGGTGAATCAGCCCCAGCATTTT CASSLMSSVNQPQHF
TRBJ2-2 TRBV7-6 . . TGTGCCAGCGGCCAAGGCGGGGAGCTGTTTTTT CASGQGGELFF
TRBJ2-7 TRBV7-9 few TRBD2 TGTGCCAGCAGCCACGCGGCGGGGGTCTTCTACGAGCAGTACTTC CASSHAAGVFYEQYF
TRBJ2-3 TRBV5-5 . . TGTGCCAGCAGCCATACCGGCCTAAGTGCTACGCAGTATTTT CASSHTGLSATQYF
TRBJ1-1 TRBV19 . TRBD1 TGTGCCAGTACCTCTCGGACAGGGAGCACTGAAGCTTTCTTT CASTSRTGSTEAFF
TRBJ1-5 TRBV27 many . TGTGCCAGCAGTCCCCGGGATTATAGCAATCAGCCCCAGCATTTT CASSPRDYSNQPQHF
TRBJ1-2 TRBV9 . TRBD1 TGTGCCAGCAGCACTCCCGGACAGGGGAACTATGGCTACACCTTC CASSTPGQGNYGYTF
TRBJ2-7 TRBV2 . . TGTGCCAGCACCCCAGGAGTCTCCTACGAGCAGTACTTC CASTPGVSYEQYF
TRBJ1-5 TRBV28 . TRBD1 TGTGCCAGCAGTTTAGAGACAGGGGTTCAGCCCCAGCATTTT CASSLETGVQPQHF
TRBJ1-2 TRBV2 . . TGTGCCAGCAGGAGTAGACAGTTCTATGGCTACACCTTC CASRSRQFYGYTF